The 30 T cell receptor beta chains listed next were all sequenced from one sample in a study of T-cell memory formation after mild COVID-19. TCRdb passed the 5' RACE reads through MiXCR, listing each CDR3 protein once. The table includes about 360,000 distinct CDR3 sequences, approximately 13% detected once. What was sequenced was PBMCs or a T cell subset sorted from them (not recorded which). The source of these receptors is a man younger than 30 who had mild COVID-19 (a few samples of this study predate the infection). Cell type and time point are not known.

The J gene is TRBJ2-7, the V gene TRBV4-3; TRBD1 might be the D (5 bases). Trimming took off 0 bases at V and 2 bases at J, with 11 bases between the two ends. This CDR3 comprises 15 residues. CDR1 is LGHNA, CDR2 YSLEER, per germline. The CDR3: CASSQDTQGPYEQYV. In nucleotides, the CDR3 is TGCGCCAGCAGCCAAGATACCCAGGGTCCCTACGAGCAGTACGTC.

The V gene is TRBV4-1, the J gene TRBJ2-5, with TRBD2 matching over 12 bases. With V trimmed by 0 bases and J by 4 bases, 6 bases remained unmatched. The CDR3 length is 17 residues. The V gene's germline CDR1 is MGHRA and CDR2 YSYEKL. CDR3 residues: CASSQDATSGGTETQYF. The CDR3 DNA sequence: TGCGCCAGCAGCCAAGATGCAACTAGCGGGGGGACAGAGACCCAGTACTTC.

At least ten counts were recorded for this clonotype. The chain links TRBV9 to TRBJ2-1, with 8 positions matching TRBD1. Germline trimming cut 4 bases from V and 11 bases from J; bases unmatched to any gene: 14. CDR1 and CDR2 from the germline V gene are SGDLS and YYNGEE. This CDR3 spans 15 amino acids. DNA for the CDR3: TGTGCCAGCAGCATCGGACAGGGTCGAGGGCCCAAGCAGTTCTTC. Translation gives CASSIGQGRGPKQFF.

This clonotype was observed a handful of times. The chain recombines TRBV14 with TRBJ2-1, with TRBD2 matching over 10 bases. The CDR3 covers 15 residues. The V gene end was trimmed by 3 bases and the J gene end by 3 bases; junction bases not matched to a gene: 2. Germline loops: CDR1 SGHDN, CDR2 FVKESK. The CDR3 DNA is TGTGCCAGCAGCCACCGGACTAGCGGCTACAATGAGCAGTTCTTC. It specifies CASSHRTSGYNEQFF.

This clonotype was detected only a few times. The genes are TRBV3-1 and TRBJ1-4; no firm D call. The length of the CDR3 is 14 residues. Germline V gene data show CDR1 as LGHDT and CDR2 as YNNKEL (reference sequence). Trimming shortened V by 7 bases and J by 7 bases, and 16 bases separated the two germline ends. CDR3 sequence: CASNEAGGGEKLFF. The CDR3 DNA reads TGTGCCAGCAATGAAGCGGGAGGAGGTGAAAAACTGTTTTTT.

The genes are TRBV7-3 and TRBJ2-2, with 7 bases lining up with TRBD1. The J segment lost 4 bases and the V segment lost 5 bases, leaving 4 bases of the junction unmatched. Germline assignment: CDR1 SGHTA and CDR2 FQGTGA. The CDR3 sequence is 14 residues long. DNA for the CDR3: TGTGCCAGCAGCAGGACAGGAATCACCGGGGAGCTGTTTTTT. Translated: CASSRTGITGELFF.

The chain employs TRBV9 and TRBJ2-2; the D gene is possibly TRBD1 (6 bases). V was cut by 0 bases and J by 3 bases, with 15 bases left in between. The CDR3 covers 17 residues. Germline V lookup: CDR1 SGDLS, CDR2 YYNGEE. As DNA, the CDR3 is TGTGCCAGCAGCGTAGCTGCGGACAGCGTCTACACCGGGGAGCTGTTTTTT. This codes for CASSVAADSVYTGELFF.

V gene TRBV11-1 combines with J gene TRBJ2-2; D may match TRBD1 or TRBD2 (5 bases each). The germline V and J ends were trimmed by 1 base and 7 bases, with 13 bases remaining between them. Germline V gene lookup returns CDR1 SGHAT and CDR2 FQDESV (reference sequence). The CDR3 loop spans 15 amino acids. The DNA of the CDR3 is TGTGCCAGCAGCTTAGGGGACCGTTGGCACGGGGAGCTGTTTTTT. This codes for CASSLGDRWHGELFF.

This clonotype was counted at least ten times. The chain employs TRBV7-9 and TRBJ1-2; 8 bases are a match to TRBD1. The germline gives CDR1 SEHNR, CDR2 FQNEAQ (reference sequence). This CDR3 is built from 20 residues. Germline trimming cut 5 bases from V and 5 bases from J; bases unmatched to any gene: 25. The CDR3 sequence is CASSPYHMGQEVSGRYGYTF. CDR3 in DNA: TGTGCCAGCAGCCCCTACCACATGGGACAGGAGGTCTCCGGGCGGTATGGCTACACCTTC.

The sample holds a few counts of this clonotype. The chain combines TRBV6-5 with TRBJ2-1; 13 positions agree with TRBD2. Germline V gene data show CDR1 as MNHEY and CDR2 as SVGAGI. There are 14 residues in the CDR3. With V trimmed by 7 bases and J by 7 bases, 4 bases remained unmatched. CDR3 residues: CASKLAGGRNEQFF. CDR3 in DNA: TGTGCCAGCAAACTAGCGGGGGGGCGGAATGAGCAGTTCTTC.

The V call is TRBV24-1, the J call TRBJ2-3; D unresolved. This CDR3 has 14 amino acids. V was trimmed by 5 bases and J by 0 bases, leaving 8 bases between them. Germline CDR1 KGHDR, CDR2 SFDVKD. CDR3 nucleotide sequence: TGTGCCACCAGTGCGGGTGGAAGCACAGATACGCAGTATTTT. It codes for CATSAGGSTDTQYF.

The sample holds a few counts of this clonotype. The chain uses TRBV29-1 and TRBJ2-5, with 9 bases fitting TRBD1. The CDR3 loop spans 14 amino acids. The germline V gene encodes CDR1 SQVTM and CDR2 ANQGSEA. With 6 bases clipped from V and 1 base from J, the junction kept 6 bases outside the gene matches. Here the CDR3 DNA reads TGCAGCGTAGACCCGGGACAGGGCCAAGAGACCCAGTACTTC. Translated, it gives CSVDPGQGQETQYF. Complete variable domain (other parts from reference TRBV29-1 and TRBJ2-5): SAVISQKPSRDICQRGTSLTIQCQVDSQVTMMFWYRQQPGQSLTLIATANQGSEATYESGFVIDKFPISRPNLTFSTLTVSNMSPEDSSIYLCSVDPGQGQETQYFGPGTRLLVL.

This clonotype was counted between two and nine times. The chain recombines TRBV7-6 with TRBJ2-3; maybe TRBD2 (6 bases). Germline V CDR1 and CDR2: SGHVS, FNYEAQ. Between the trimmed V and J ends, which lost 4 bases and 4 bases, there was a span of 9 bases. The CDR3 sequence is 13 residues long. The CDR3 here is CASSWTTSDTQYF. CDR3 coding DNA: TGTGCCAGCAGCTGGACTACCTCAGATACGCAGTATTTT. Together with reference TRBV7-6 and TRBJ2-3, the CDR3 gives the full variable domain: GAGVSQSPRYKVTKRGQDVALRCDPISGHVSLYWYRQALGQGPEFLTYFNYEAQQDKSGLPNDRFSAERPEGSISTLTIQRTEQRDSAMYRCASSWTTSDTQYFGPGTRLTVL.

The V and J genes are TRBV6-2 or TRBV6-3 and TRBJ2-1; 16 nucleotides agree with TRBD2. Germline CDR1 is MNHEY and CDR2 is SVGEGT. The CDR3 runs to 19 residues. The J segment lost 1 base and the V segment lost 1 base, leaving 4 bases of the junction unmatched. The CDR3 is CASSYWGLAGGRSYNEQFF. CDR3 coding DNA: TGTGCCAGCAGTTACTGGGGACTAGCGGGGGGGCGGTCCTACAATGAGCAGTTCTTC.

Only a few counts were recorded for this clonotype. V usage is TRBV5-1 and J usage is TRBJ2-5; tentative D call: TRBD2 (6 bases). With 3 bases removed from V and 3 bases from J, the gap between germline ends came to 12 bases. Germline CDR1 SGHRS, CDR2 YFSETQ. The CDR3 runs 14 residues. The CDR3 DNA is TGCGCCAGCAGCTCTGGGGACTTGGAAGAGACCCAGTACTTC. It is translated as CASSSGDLEETQYF.

This clonotype was seen a handful of times. V usage is TRBV4-2 and J usage is TRBJ2-7; D call uncertain. Trimming shortened V by 0 bases and J by 4 bases, and 13 bases separated the two germline ends. The CDR3 consists of 15 residues. Germline CDR1 LGHNA, CDR2 YNFKEQ. In DNA form, the CDR3 reads TGTGCCAGCAGCCAAGAGGTCCTCCCGGTTTACGAGCAGTACTTC. Its protein product is CASSQEVLPVYEQYF.

The rearrangement joins TRBV10-3 to TRBJ2-3; 9 positions match TRBD2. Germline V gene sequence: CDR1 ENHRY, CDR2 SYGVKD. The CDR3 runs 16 residues. J lost 0 bases, V lost 6 bases, and 7 bases had no gene match. CDR3 sequence: CAISPTSGTSTDTQYF. The CDR3 DNA is TGTGCCATCAGCCCGACTAGCGGCACTAGCACAGATACGCAGTATTTT.

In this sample, this clonotype turned up a few times. The chain joins TRBV10-3 to TRBJ2-5; possibly TRBD1 for D (6 bases). There are 17 residues in the CDR3. V lost 2 bases, J lost 1 base, and 17 bases lay in between. Germline CDR1 ENHRY, CDR2 SYGVKD. The CDR3 protein is CAISERFGGRGQETQYF. As DNA, the CDR3 is TGTGCCATCAGTGAGCGATTTGGGGGCAGGGGCCAAGAGACCCAGTACTTC.

The chain is built from TRBV20-1 and TRBJ1-5; the match to TRBD1 covers 9 bases. CDR3 length equals 13 residues. V lost 5 bases and J lost 7; bases outside the gene matches: 6. Looked up from germline, CDR1 is DFQATT and CDR2 is SNEGSKA (reference sequence). The CDR3 DNA follows: TGCAGTGCTTCCGAGGGACAGGGCCAGCCCCAGCATTTT. The encoded protein is CSASEGQGQPQHF.

In this sample, this clonotype turned up many times. J is TRBJ1-1 and V is TRBV5-4; no firm D call. V lost 4 bases, J lost 3 bases, and 7 bases lay in between. From germline, CDR1 is SGHNT and CDR2 YYREEE (reference sequence). The CDR3 sequence is 12 residues long. In DNA, the CDR3 is TGTGCCAGCAGCCGGTGGGACACTGAAGCTTTCTTT. It specifies CASSRWDTEAFF.

This clonotype was picked up a small number of times. The genes are TRBV11-2 and TRBJ1-4; perhaps TRBD1 as D (5 bases). This CDR3 comprises 17 residues. Germline assignment: CDR1 SGHAT and CDR2 FQNNGV. The V end was cut by 6 bases, the J end by 4 bases, with 21 bases between. CDR3 loop: CASRGGTGTSYNEKLFF. The DNA for the CDR3 is TGTGCCAGCAGGGGTGGGACCGGGACGTCTTATAATGAAAAACTGTTTTTT.

A few counts support this clonotype. The genes are TRBV12-5 and TRBJ1-1; 9 nucleotides align to TRBD1. V shed 1 base and J 7 bases; nucleotides not matched to a gene: 1. The CDR3 consists of 13 residues. Germline-derived CDR1 and CDR2 are LGHNT and FRNRAP. The CDR3 DNA is TGTGCTAGTGGTTTGGGGACAGGGGTTGAAGCTTTCTTT. It is translated as CASGLGTGVEAFF.

This clonotype was counted between two and nine times. The chain is built from TRBV3-1 and TRBJ2-7; 7 bases are shared with TRBD1. V shed 6 bases, J shed 6 bases, and the junction held 8 bases outside the gene matches. The CDR3 has 13 residues. Per germline, CDR1 LGHDT and CDR2 YNNKEL (reference sequence). The chain's CDR3 is CASSHGDRFEQYF. As DNA, the CDR3 is TGTGCCAGCAGTCACGGGGACAGATTCGAGCAGTACTTC.

The rearrangement joins TRBV2 to TRBJ2-1, with TRBD1 matching over 7 bases. The CDR3 length is 15 residues. CDR1 is SNHLY, CDR2 FYNNEI, per germline. Trimming removed 6 bases from V and 5 bases from J; junction bases left unmatched: 10. The CDR3 DNA reads TGTGCCAGCAGAGGTACTCGGGACAGCCACAATGAGCAGTTCTTC. It yields the protein CASRGTRDSHNEQFF. Drawing the rest from reference TRBV2 and TRBJ2-1, the complete variable domain is EPEVTQTPSHQVTQMGQEVILRCVPISNHLYFYWYRQILGQKVEFLVSFYNNEISEKSEIFDDQFSVERPDGSNFTLKIRSTKLEDSAMYFCASRGTRDSHNEQFFGPGTRLTVL.

This chain joins TRBV27 and TRBJ1-2, with TRBD1 matching over 7 bases. The germline gives CDR1 MNHEY, CDR2 SMNVEV (reference sequence). The CDR3 extends over 13 amino acids. The junction had 8 bases not matched to a gene; V was cut back by 5 bases and J by 8 bases. The CDR3 bases are TGTGCCAGCAGTGGGAACACAGGGGAGGGCTACACCTTC. It translates to CASSGNTGEGYTF.

In its sample, this clonotype was seen a few times. The DNA for the CDR3 is TGTGCCAGCAGGCAGACTGGACAAGAGACCCAGTACTTC. Protein product: CASRQTGQETQYF. The chain has TRBV6-2 or TRBV6-3 and TRBJ2-5; D remains ambiguous. The V end was cut by 6 bases, the J end by 2 bases, with 10 bases between. This CDR3 has 13 residues. From germline, CDR1 is MNHEY and CDR2 SVGEGT.

This clonotype was seen only once. V and J are TRBV4-1 and TRBJ1-5, with D perhaps TRBD1 (5 bases). Deletions cut 0 bases from V and 7 bases from J, with 22 bases between. Germline CDR1 reads MGHRA; CDR2 reads YSYEKL. The CDR3 has 18 amino acids. CDR3 residues: CASSQDVSGPLREQPQHF. The CDR3 bases are TGCGCCAGCAGCCAAGACGTTTCGGGGCCGCTTAGGGAACAGCCCCAGCATTTT.

This clonotype occurred many times. J is TRBJ2-5 and V is TRBV5-1; 7 positions match TRBD2. The CDR3 covers 15 residues. V lost 5 bases and J lost 5; bases outside the gene matches: 12. Germline values: CDR1 SGHRS, CDR2 YFSETQ. Here the CDR3 DNA reads TGCGCCAGCAGTCCAATCGGGACTACGGGTGAGACCCAGTACTTC. Translated: CASSPIGTTGETQYF.

This clonotype was seen a handful of times. V and J are TRBV10-1 and TRBJ2-1; D unclear. CDR3 length: 12 amino acids. Germline V CDR1 and CDR2: WNHNN, SYGVQD (reference sequence). V dropped 0 bases and J dropped 4 bases, with 1 base sitting between them. The CDR3 DNA sequence: TGCGCCAGCAGTGAGTCGTACAATGAGCAGTTCTTC. It translates to CASSESYNEQFF.

The V gene is TRBV5-5, the J gene TRBJ2-3, with TRBD2 matching over 8 bases. CDR1 is SGHKS and CDR2 is YYEKEE in the germline V gene (reference sequence). V lost 4 bases and J lost 6; bases outside the gene matches: 10. The length of the CDR3 is 15 residues. The DNA of the CDR3 is TGTGCCAGCAGCCCTGTCTCGGGGGGGCGGGATACGCAGTATTTT. The encoded protein is CASSPVSGGRDTQYF.